Presented here are 25 T cell receptor beta chains from one specimen sequenced in a study of blood T cell repertoires in COVID-19. Some clones are missing from TCRdb's copy, which holds only in-frame ones; the method was immunoSEQ multiplex PCR. The sample contains some 240,000 clones, approximately 89% of which appear only once. The specimen sequenced was peripheral blood. These TCRs come from a woman between 70 and 85 years old with COVID-19, enrolled during active disease.

This CDR3 reads CASSPRLAGFYEQYF. As DNA, the CDR3 is TGTGCCAGCTCACCAAGACTAGCGGGTTTCTACGAGCAGTACTTC. This chain uses TRBV18 with TRBJ2-7, with 10 bases aligning to TRBD2. Unmatched junction bases numbered 4, after V lost 2 bases and J lost 3 bases. The CDR3 contains 15 residues. Looked up from germline, CDR1 is KGHSH and CDR2 is LQKENI.

This chain joins TRBV6-5 and TRBJ1-1, with 7 bases aligning to TRBD1. V dropped 3 bases and J dropped 3; count of bases not matched to a gene: 7. Germline V gene lookup returns CDR1 MNHEY and CDR2 SVGAGI. The CDR3 totals 15 residues. The CDR3 reads CASSYGPGGDTEAFF. The CDR3 region has the DNA TGTGCCAGCAGTTATGGTCCAGGGGGTGACACTGAAGCTTTCTTT.

V is TRBV7-9 and J is TRBJ1-1, with 8 bases lining up with TRBD1. The CDR3 is 18 amino acids. Trimming cost V 5 bases and J 1 base; bases outside gene matches: 15. The germline gives CDR1 SEHNR, CDR2 FQNEAQ (reference sequence). CDR3 protein: CASSTHPWQGAGNTEAFF. Written as DNA, the CDR3 is TGTGCCAGCAGCACACACCCGTGGCAGGGGGCAGGGAACACTGAAGCTTTCTTT. Based on the CDR3 plus reference TRBV7-9 and TRBJ1-1, the full variable domain is DTGVSQNPRHKITKRGQNVTFRCDPISEHNRLYWYRQTLGQGPEFLTYFQNEAQLEKSRLLSDRFSAERPKGSFSTLEIQRTEQGDSAMYLCASSTHPWQGAGNTEAFFGQGTRLTVV.

The chain employs TRBV7-9 and TRBJ1-4; TRBD1 matches at 8 bases. The CDR3 covers 19 residues. CDR1 is SEHNR and CDR2 is FQNEAQ in the germline V gene (reference sequence). With 1 base clipped from V and 0 bases from J, the junction kept 10 bases outside the gene matches. CDR3: CASSLGQGAFPATNEKLFF. In DNA, the CDR3 is TGTGCCAGCAGCTTAGGCCAGGGGGCCTTCCCCGCAACTAATGAAAAACTGTTTTTT.

The rearrangement links TRBV30 to TRBJ2-3; 9 nucleotides line up with TRBD2. This CDR3 has 16 residues. J lost 3 bases, V lost 2 bases, and 9 bases had no gene match. Per germline, CDR1 GTSNPN and CDR2 SVGIG (reference sequence). CDR3 coding DNA: TGTGCCTGGAGTACGTTAGGTAGCGGGAGTACAGATACGCAGTATTTT. Translation gives CAWSTLGSGSTDTQYF. Variable domain in full (rest from reference TRBV30 and TRBJ2-3): SQTIHQWPATLVQPVGSPLSLECTVEGTSNPNLYWYRQAAGRGLQLLFYSVGIGQISSEVPQNLSASRPQDRQFILSSKKLLLSDSGFYLCAWSTLGSGSTDTQYFGPGTRLTVL.

This clone was recorded once. The chain uses TRBV28 and TRBJ1-6, with 8 bases matching TRBD1. Trimming at V came to 5 bases and at J to 6 bases, leaving 18 bases not matched to a gene. The CDR3 has 19 residues. CDR1 is MDHEN, CDR2 SYDVKM, per germline. CDR3 nucleotide sequence: TGTGCCAGCAGTCTCTCCAGCCCCCGGACAGGGACCTTTAATTCACCCCTCCACTTT. Amino acids: CASSLSSPRTGTFNSPLHF.

The gene calls are TRBV5-5 and TRBJ1-1; D is undetermined. The germline CDR1 and CDR2 sequences are SGHKS and YYEKEE (reference sequence). The CDR3 totals 13 residues. Deletions cut 0 bases from V and 5 bases from J, with 8 bases between. The CDR3 DNA reads TGTGCCAGCAGCTTGGCCCGGGATACTGAAGCTTTCTTT. Protein product: CASSLARDTEAFF. The variable domain in full, completed from reference TRBV5-5 and TRBJ1-1, reads DAGVTQSPTHLIKTRGQQVTLRCSPISGHKSVSWYQQVLGQGPQFIFQYYEKEERGRGNFPDRFSARQFPNYSSELNVNALLLGDSALYLCASSLARDTEAFFGQGTRLTVV.

The rearrangement joins TRBV9 to TRBJ2-7; 7 nucleotides match TRBD2. The CDR3 totals 16 residues. In germline, CDR1 is SGDLS, CDR2 YYNGEE. J gave up 4 bases and V 4 bases, and 14 bases lay outside the gene matches. The CDR3 loop reads CASSPLGRDGAYEQYF. The DNA for the CDR3 is TGTGCCAGCAGCCCCCTAGGGAGGGACGGAGCATACGAGCAGTACTTC.

This chain links TRBV14 with TRBJ2-7, with 8 bases matching TRBD2. CDR3 length: 16 residues. With V trimmed by 1 base and J by 4 bases, 9 bases remained unmatched. Germline lookup yields CDR1 SGHDN and CDR2 FVKESK. In DNA, the CDR3 is TGTGCCAGCAGCCAAGTGGGTCTAACTAGCGGATACGAGCAGTACTTC. Its protein product is CASSQVGLTSGYEQYF.

The chain combines TRBV6-5 with TRBJ1-2; 11 bases fit TRBD1. V was clipped by 8 bases and J by 6 bases; unmatched bases: 11. Germline values: CDR1 MNHEY, CDR2 SVGAGI. The CDR3 extends over 15 amino acids. CDR3 bases: TGTGCCAGCTCAAACTCCGGGACAGGGGGGAATGGCTACACCTTC. Translating gives CASSNSGTGGNGYTF.

The chain couples TRBV7-6 to TRBJ2-3; unclear D gene. The CDR3 has 15 amino acids. Germline V gene sequence: CDR1 SGHVS, CDR2 FNYEAQ. V lost 1 base, J lost 2 bases, and 10 bases lay in between. CDR3 DNA sequence: TGTGCCAGCAGCTTAGTCGGCAGGTCCACAGATACGCAGTATTTT. Translated: CASSLVGRSTDTQYF.

About this clone itself: At one of its ends the junction is not consistent with the germline gene, which may arise from a read error. The chain is built from TRBV28 and TRBJ2-7; D possibly corresponds to TRBD2 (5 bases). This CDR3 has 13 amino acids. Per the germline V gene, CDR1 is MDHEN and CDR2 is SYDVKM. The CDR3 DNA follows: TGTGCCAGCAGCCTACCGGACTCCTCCGAGCAGTACTTC. As protein: CASSLPDSSEQYF.

This rearrangement joins TRBV24-1 to TRBJ2-3, with TRBD1 matching over 8 bases. The CDR3 extends over 15 amino acids. Unmatched junction bases numbered 12, after V lost 9 bases and J lost 5 bases. Germline CDR1 reads KGHDR; CDR2 reads SFDVKD. In DNA, the CDR3 is TGTGCCACCCGGGGGACAGGTGGTTCCGTAGATACGCAGTATTTT. Its protein is CATRGTGGSVDTQYF.

The chain has TRBV12-3 or TRBV12-4 and TRBJ1-2; D is ambiguous. There are 13 residues in the CDR3. Deletions cut 3 bases from V and 8 bases from J, with 13 bases between. The CDR3 DNA reads TGTGCCAGCAGTTTGAACGGTGGGAGAGGCTACACCTTC. Translating it yields CASSLNGGRGYTF.

This chain connects TRBV5-4 to TRBJ2-1; TRBD2 might be the D (5 bases). There are 17 residues in the CDR3. Germline values: CDR1 SGHNT, CDR2 YYREEE (reference sequence). Trimming stripped 1 base from V and 0 bases from J, with 14 bases between. The DNA for the CDR3 is TGTGCCAGCAGCTTGAGTCGGGGTGCGGGCTCCTACAATGAGCAGTTCTTC. Translation: CASSLSRGAGSYNEQFF.

The chain links TRBV5-1 to TRBJ2-3, with D perhaps matching TRBD2 (5 bases). Germline CDR1 is SGHRS and CDR2 is YFSETQ. V shed 0 bases and J shed 2 bases, with 10 bases lying between them. CDR3 size: 15 residues. DNA of the CDR3: TGCGCCAGCAGCTTGGCCGGACTCCACACAGATACGCAGTATTTT. This encodes CASSLAGLHTDTQYF.

This clone was recorded once. The rearrangement links TRBV11-3 to TRBJ2-7, with a weak D call TRBD1 (6 bases). This CDR3 region has 13 residues. V was cut by 1 base and J by 4 bases, with 8 bases left in between. Germline CDR1 SGHNT, CDR2 YENEEA. The CDR3 region is CASSLGGQYEQYF. Here the CDR3 DNA reads TGTGCCAGCAGCTTAGGTGGACAGTACGAGCAGTACTTC. The full variable domain, rest sourced from reference TRBV11-3 and TRBJ2-7, is EAGVVQSPRYKIIEKKQPVAFWCNPISGHNTLYWYLQNLGQGPELLIRYENEEAVDDSQLPKDRFSAERLKGVDSTLKIQPAELGDSAVYLCASSLGGQYEQYFGPGTRLTVT.

As to this clone: Different DNA sequences within this sample yield the same CDR3. J is TRBJ1-1 and V is TRBV5-1, with D uncertain. V was clipped by 4 bases and J by 1 base, with 8 bases between them. The germline V gene has CDR1 SGHRS and CDR2 YFSETQ. The CDR3 extends over 13 amino acids. The CDR3 is CASSRRENTEAFF. In DNA, the CDR3 is TGCGCCAGCAGCCGGAGGGAGAACACTGAAGCTTTCTTT.

The chain joins TRBV7-9 to TRBJ2-3; TRBD2 agrees at 10 bases. Looked up from germline, CDR1 is SEHNR and CDR2 is FQNEAQ (reference sequence). The V segment lost 6 bases and the J segment 8 bases; nucleotides outside the gene matches: 14. There are 16 residues in the CDR3. This CDR3 reads CASSSTSGAHFFTQYF. DNA of the CDR3: TGTGCCAGCAGTTCTACTAGCGGGGCCCACTTTTTTACGCAGTATTTT.

V is TRBV9 and J is TRBJ1-1, with TRBD1 identical over 7 bases. There are 16 residues in the CDR3. The V segment lost 5 bases and the J segment 0 bases; nucleotides outside the gene matches: 10. Germline lookup yields CDR1 SGDLS and CDR2 YYNGEE. This CDR3 reads CASSRQGRALNTEAFF. In DNA form, the CDR3 reads TGTGCCAGCAGTCGACAGGGCAGGGCGCTGAACACTGAAGCTTTCTTT.

The chain is built from TRBV3-1 (or the pseudogene TRBV3-2) and TRBJ1-6; no clear D gene. Per the germline V gene, CDR1 is LGHDT and CDR2 is YNNKEL (reference sequence). The V gene lost 2 bases and the J gene lost 6 bases, with 8 bases spanning the gap. The length of the CDR3 is 14 residues. The CDR3 spells CASSQSARNSPLHF. The DNA for the CDR3 is TGTGCCAGCAGCCAAAGCGCCCGTAATTCACCCCTCCACTTT.

The chain joins TRBV7-3 to TRBJ2-6, with a weak D call TRBD1 (6 bases). From germline, CDR1 is SGHTA and CDR2 FQGTGA. The ends were cut back, 5 bases at V and 4 bases at J, with 12 bases in the middle. CDR3 length equals 15 residues. CDR3 amino acids: CASSPSGVGANVLTF. In nucleotides, the CDR3 is TGTGCCAGCAGCCCCTCAGGGGTCGGGGCCAACGTCCTGACTTTC.

This clone was seen once. The V gene is TRBV19, the J gene TRBJ2-5; the D gene is possibly TRBD1 (5 bases). This CDR3 has 15 amino acids. Germline CDR1 reads LNHDA; CDR2 reads SQIVND (reference sequence). V was clipped by 0 bases and J by 10 bases, with 18 bases between them. Here the CDR3 DNA reads TGTGCCAGTAGTATAGATTCGTTGGGGCAGGGAAACCAGTACTTC. This encodes CASSIDSLGQGNQYF.

The chain combines TRBV6-5 with TRBJ1-1; TRBD1 matches 8 bases. This CDR3 spans 13 amino acids. Germline CDR1 reads MNHEY; CDR2 reads SVGAGI. J lost 6 bases, V lost 7 bases, and 7 bases had no gene match. Here the CDR3 DNA reads TGTGCCAGCAAGACCTCAGGGGGCCCTGAAGCTTTCTTT. It is translated as CASKTSGGPEAFF.

The J gene is TRBJ1-2, the V gene TRBV12-5, with D possibly being TRBD1 (6 bases). Germline-derived CDR1 and CDR2 are LGHNT and FRNRAP. CDR3 length: 14 residues. Trimming stripped 6 bases from V and 8 bases from J, with 19 bases between. The CDR3 nucleotides are TGTGCTAGTGGCGTCAGAATGGCAGGGGAGGGCTACACCTTC. Protein product: CASGVRMAGEGYTF.